This is a list of T cell receptor beta chains from one sample in a study of Ad26.COV2.S vaccination and SARS-CoV-2 variants. Libraries were prepared by immunoSEQ multiplex PCR; TCRdb keeps only in-frame clonotypes and omits some of them. In the table there are about 400,000 clones, 83% of which are singletons. Sequences were derived from peripheral blood, sampled in a trial of Ad26.COV2.S vaccine versus placebo. The receptors here all came from a person between 18 and 59 years old who received the Ad26.COV2.S COVID-19 vaccine or a placebo. Both conserved end residues are part of each CDR3. D genes are given only for firm matches. Not every row has a clone size; where given, it reads once, few, many or a size class.

CDR3nt | CDR3aa | v_gene | d_gene | abundance | j_gene
TGTGCCAGCAGCTTAGCCCTTCATGGTGAAGCTTTCTTT | CASSLALHGEAFF | TRBV11-2 | . | . | TRBJ1-1
TGTGCCAGCAGTTACAGGGGACAGTTTAATGAAAAACTGTTTTTT | CASSYRGQFNEKLFF | TRBV6-5 | TRBD1 | . | TRBJ1-4
TGTGCCAGCAGCCAAGACGAGGGGTTTGCCAAAAACATTCAGTACTTC | CASSQDEGFAKNIQYF | TRBV4-2 | . | . | TRBJ2-4
TGCAGCGTTGTCCTAGCGGGGGGCACAGATACGCAGTATTTT | CSVVLAGGTDTQYF | TRBV29-1 | TRBD2 | once | TRBJ2-3
TGTGCCAGCTCACGGGTAAGCGAGCAGTACTTC | CASSRVSEQYF | TRBV18 | . | . | TRBJ2-7
TGTGCCAGCAGCTTAGTGGAGGGTTCACCCCTCCACTTT | CASSLVEGSPLHF | TRBV11-3 | . | . | TRBJ1-6
TGTGCCAGCAGCTCTCAAATCGGGCCCGGGGAGCTGTTTTTT | CASSSQIGPGELFF | TRBV7-7 | . | . | TRBJ2-2
TGTGCCAGCAGCCTCCAGGGCATCCCCTCCTACGAGCAGTACTTC | CASSLQGIPSYEQYF | TRBV9 | . | . | TRBJ2-7
TGTGCCAGCAGCCGGCAGGGGGCGTCCGTCTACGAGCAGTACTTC | CASSRQGASVYEQYF | TRBV3-1/TRBV3-2 | TRBD1 | . | TRBJ2-7
TGTGCCAGCAGCTCCAGGACCAGGGGAAAACTGTTTTTT | CASSSRTRGKLFF | TRBV13 | . | . | TRBJ1-4
TGTGCCAGCAGCTTGTGGGGCGAAAAACTGTTTTTT | CASSLWGEKLFF | TRBV5-6 | . | . | TRBJ1-4
TGTGCCAGCAGCCAAAAGACAGGGGACACACTTGAAGCTTTCTTT | CASSQKTGDTLEAFF | TRBV5-4 | TRBD1 | . | TRBJ1-1
TGTGCCAGCACCAGGGGGTGGTCCTACGAGCAGTACTTC | CASTRGWSYEQYF | TRBV12-3/TRBV12-4 | TRBD1 | . | TRBJ2-7
TGTGCCAGCAGCTTAGGGGAGGGCTATGGCTACACCTTC | CASSLGEGYGYTF | TRBV7-6 | . | . | TRBJ1-2
TGCGCCAGCAGCCAACCGGGACAGGGCTATGGCTACACCTTC | CASSQPGQGYGYTF | TRBV4-1 | TRBD1 | . | TRBJ1-2
TGTGCCATCAGTGAGTCCGGGCCGTACGAGCAGTACTTC | CAISESGPYEQYF | TRBV10-3 | . | . | TRBJ2-7
TGTGCCAGCAGGGGGACTAGCGGGGGACAGGACGGGGAGCTGTTTTTT | CASRGTSGGQDGELFF | TRBV2 | TRBD2 | . | TRBJ2-2
TGTGCCAGCAGCCAGGCAGGGGGAGAGGGCTACACCTTC | CASSQAGGEGYTF | TRBV3-1/TRBV3-2 | TRBD1 | . | TRBJ1-2
TGTGCCAGCAGTTACGAACAGGGCCGAATGAACACTGAAGCTTTCTTT | CASSYEQGRMNTEAFF | TRBV6-2/TRBV6-3 | . | once | TRBJ1-1
TGCAGCGTTCGACCGCGGCCCTACGAGCAGTACTTC | CSVRPRPYEQYF | TRBV29-1 | . | . | TRBJ2-7